This T cell receptor beta chain appears in the sequencing data of a study of T cells in tuberculosis. General study results and limits: GEM motif frequencies gave over 60% accuracy; the GMM repertoire gave approximately 90%.

Assay used: immunoSEQ multiplex PCR; TCRdb lists only in-frame clones, some missing. The table lists 40,000 to 45,000 clones, over 90% of them singletons. Tuberculin skin test and IGRA determined adolescents' latent tuberculosis status at entry. Between the trimmed V and J ends, which lost 5 bases and 3 bases, there was a span of 10 bases. In germline, CDR1 is SGHTA, CDR2 FQGTGA. This CDR3 has 13 residues. As regards this clone: As yet, its antigen is unknown.

The chain links TRBV7-3 to TRBJ1-1, with TRBD1 as a possible D gene (5 bases). The receptor comes from a donor aged 10-29 years with latent tuberculosis or without tuberculosis infection. Sequencing was carried out using PBMCs. In DNA, the CDR3 is TGTGCCAGCAGCCCAACAGGATACACTGAAGCTTTCTTT. Encoded protein: CASSPTGYTEAFF.